The entry that follows covers one T cell receptor (beta chain) sequence. All enrollees were roughly 18 to 95 years old and from about 24 US areas. In Cohort 3, a recovered donor had either two negative PCRs, clearance, or symptom resolution. TCRdb's copy holds only in-frame clones and misses some; the assay was immunoSEQ multiplex PCR. The data hold roughly 160,000 clones, with approximately 80% observed a single time. The sample comes from a study of blood T cell repertoires in COVID-19. Study-level background: Acute-phase and convalescent COVID-19 samples originated in the United States, Italy and Spain. Nucleic acid was either cDNA or gDNA, and it came from T cells, B-cell-depleted T cells, or PBMCs.

J lost 6 bases, V lost 9 bases, and 9 bases had no gene match. From germline, CDR1 is SGHTS and CDR2 YDEGEE. This CDR3 is built from 14 residues. The source material was PBMCs or T cells enriched from blood (not recorded which). The chain links TRBV5-8 to TRBJ2-2; TRBD1 matches 9 bases. The origin of this receptor is a man aged 50 to 60 who had recovered from COVID-19. The CDR3 sequence: CANPVWTGAGELFF. In nucleotides, the CDR3 is TGTGCCAACCCCGTGTGGACAGGGGCCGGGGAGCTGTTTTTT.